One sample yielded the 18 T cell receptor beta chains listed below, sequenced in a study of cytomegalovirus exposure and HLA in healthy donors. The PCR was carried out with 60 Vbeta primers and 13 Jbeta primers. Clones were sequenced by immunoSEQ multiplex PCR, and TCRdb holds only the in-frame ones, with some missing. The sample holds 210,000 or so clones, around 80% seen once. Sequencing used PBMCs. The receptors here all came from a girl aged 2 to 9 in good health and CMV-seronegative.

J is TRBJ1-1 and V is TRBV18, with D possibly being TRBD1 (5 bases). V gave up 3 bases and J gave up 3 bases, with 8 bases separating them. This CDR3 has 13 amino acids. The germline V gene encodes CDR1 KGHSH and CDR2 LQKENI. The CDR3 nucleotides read TGTGCCAGCTCACCCGGGGGGGACACTGAAGCTTTCTTT. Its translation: CASSPGGDTEAFF.

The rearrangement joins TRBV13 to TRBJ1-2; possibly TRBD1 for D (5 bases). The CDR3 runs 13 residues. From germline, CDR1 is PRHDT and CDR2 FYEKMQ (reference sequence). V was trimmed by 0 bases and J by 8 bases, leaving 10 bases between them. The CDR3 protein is CASSLGDRGGYTF. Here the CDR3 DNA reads TGTGCCAGCAGCTTAGGGGACCGGGGGGGCTACACCTTC.

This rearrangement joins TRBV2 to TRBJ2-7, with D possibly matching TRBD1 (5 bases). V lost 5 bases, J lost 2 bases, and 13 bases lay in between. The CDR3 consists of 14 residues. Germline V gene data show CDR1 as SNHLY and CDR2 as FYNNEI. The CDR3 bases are TGTGCCAGCAGTCCCCGAGACAGCGCCTACGAGCAGTACTTC. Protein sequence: CASSPRDSAYEQYF.

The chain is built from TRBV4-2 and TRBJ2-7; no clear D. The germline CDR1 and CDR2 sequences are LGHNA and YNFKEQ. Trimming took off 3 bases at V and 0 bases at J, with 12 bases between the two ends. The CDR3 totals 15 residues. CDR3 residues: CASSHMTETSYEQYF. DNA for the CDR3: TGTGCCAGCAGCCATATGACGGAGACCTCCTACGAGCAGTACTTC.

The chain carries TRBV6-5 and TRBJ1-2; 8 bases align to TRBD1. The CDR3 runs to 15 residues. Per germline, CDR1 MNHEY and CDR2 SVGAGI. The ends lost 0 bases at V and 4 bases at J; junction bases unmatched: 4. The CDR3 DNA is TGTGCCAGCAGTTACTCCCCAGGGGGCGGCTATGGCTACACCTTC. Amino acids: CASSYSPGGGYGYTF.

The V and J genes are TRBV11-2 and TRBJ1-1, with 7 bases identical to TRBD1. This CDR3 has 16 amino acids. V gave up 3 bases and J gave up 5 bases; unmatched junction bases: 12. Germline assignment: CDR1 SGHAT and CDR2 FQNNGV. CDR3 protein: CASSFRTGAPGTEAFF. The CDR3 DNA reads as TGTGCCAGCAGCTTTAGAACAGGGGCCCCGGGGACTGAAGCTTTCTTT.

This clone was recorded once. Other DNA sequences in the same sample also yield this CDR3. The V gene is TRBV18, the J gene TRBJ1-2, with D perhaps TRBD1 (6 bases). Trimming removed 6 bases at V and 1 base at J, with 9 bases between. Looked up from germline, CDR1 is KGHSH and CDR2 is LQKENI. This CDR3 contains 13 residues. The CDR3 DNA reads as TGTGCCAGCTCGCCGGACAGTAACTATGGCTACACCTTC. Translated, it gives CASSPDSNYGYTF.

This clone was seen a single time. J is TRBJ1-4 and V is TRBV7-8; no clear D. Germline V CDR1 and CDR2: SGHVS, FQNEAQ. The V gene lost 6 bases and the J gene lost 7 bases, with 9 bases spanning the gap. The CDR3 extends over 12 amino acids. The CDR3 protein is CASSPEGEKLFF. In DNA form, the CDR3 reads TGTGCCAGCAGTCCCGAGGGTGAAAAACTGTTTTTT.

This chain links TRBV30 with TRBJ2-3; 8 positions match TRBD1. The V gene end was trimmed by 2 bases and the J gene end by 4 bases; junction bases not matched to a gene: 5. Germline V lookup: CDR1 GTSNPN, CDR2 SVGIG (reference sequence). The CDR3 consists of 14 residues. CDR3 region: CAWSKGQGADTQYF. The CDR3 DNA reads TGTGCCTGGAGTAAAGGACAGGGTGCAGATACGCAGTATTTT.

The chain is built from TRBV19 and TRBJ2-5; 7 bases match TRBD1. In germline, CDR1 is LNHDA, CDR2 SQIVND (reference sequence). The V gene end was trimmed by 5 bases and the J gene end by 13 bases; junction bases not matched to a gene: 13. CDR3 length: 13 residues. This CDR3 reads CASSLQGTTRLYF. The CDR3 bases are TGTGCCAGTAGTTTACAGGGGACGACCCGCCTGTACTTC.

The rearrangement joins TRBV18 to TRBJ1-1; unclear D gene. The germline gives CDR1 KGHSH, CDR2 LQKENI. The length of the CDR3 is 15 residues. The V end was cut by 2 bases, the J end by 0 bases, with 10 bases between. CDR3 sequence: CASSPIPSLNTEAFF. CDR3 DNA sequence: TGTGCCAGCTCACCAATTCCAAGCTTGAACACTGAAGCTTTCTTT.

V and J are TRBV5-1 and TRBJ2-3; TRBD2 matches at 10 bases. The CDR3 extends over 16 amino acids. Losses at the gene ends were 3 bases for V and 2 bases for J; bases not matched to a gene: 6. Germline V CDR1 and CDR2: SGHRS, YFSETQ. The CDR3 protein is CASSSGTSEATDTQYF. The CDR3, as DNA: TGCGCCAGCAGCTCAGGGACTAGCGAGGCCACAGATACGCAGTATTTT. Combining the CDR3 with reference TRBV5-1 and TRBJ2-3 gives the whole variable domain KAGVTQTPRYLIKTRGQQVTLSCSPISGHRSVSWYQQTPGQGLQFLFEYFSETQRNKGNFPGRFSGRQFSNSRSEMNVSTLELGDSALYLCASSSGTSEATDTQYFGPGTRLTVL.

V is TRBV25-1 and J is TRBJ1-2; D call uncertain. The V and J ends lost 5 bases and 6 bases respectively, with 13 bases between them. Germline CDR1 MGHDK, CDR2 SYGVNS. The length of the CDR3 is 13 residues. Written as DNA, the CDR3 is TGTGCCAGCAGTCCTTACCGGGGAAATGGCTACACCTTC. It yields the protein CASSPYRGNGYTF.

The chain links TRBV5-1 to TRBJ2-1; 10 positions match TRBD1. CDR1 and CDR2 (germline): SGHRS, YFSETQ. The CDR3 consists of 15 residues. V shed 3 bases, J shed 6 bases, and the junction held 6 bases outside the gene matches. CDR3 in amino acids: CASSSGQGPFNEQFF. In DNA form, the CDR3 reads TGCGCCAGCAGCTCGGGACAGGGGCCCTTCAATGAGCAGTTCTTC.

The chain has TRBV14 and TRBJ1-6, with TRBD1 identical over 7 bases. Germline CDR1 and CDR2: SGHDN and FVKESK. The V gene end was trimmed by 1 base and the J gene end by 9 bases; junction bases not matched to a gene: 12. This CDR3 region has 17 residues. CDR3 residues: CASSQVDWGAGGSPLHF. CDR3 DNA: TGTGCCAGCAGCCAAGTCGACTGGGGGGCAGGGGGTTCACCCCTCCACTTT.

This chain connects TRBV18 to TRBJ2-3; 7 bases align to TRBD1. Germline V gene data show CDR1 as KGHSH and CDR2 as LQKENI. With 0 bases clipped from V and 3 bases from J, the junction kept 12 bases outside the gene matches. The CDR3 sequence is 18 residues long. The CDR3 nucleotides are TGTGCCAGCTCACCACCCTTGTGGGGACAGTTTATGACAGATACGCAGTATTTT. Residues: CASSPPLWGQFMTDTQYF.

CDR3 in DNA: TGTGCCAGCAGTTCGGACAGGGGACAGCCCCAGCATTTT. Translation: CASSSDRGQPQHF. The chain employs TRBV6-6 and TRBJ1-5, with TRBD1 identical over 9 bases. Trimming cost V 4 bases and J 7 bases; bases outside gene matches: 2. The CDR3 extends over 13 amino acids. Looked up from germline, CDR1 is MNHNY and CDR2 is SVGAGI (reference sequence).

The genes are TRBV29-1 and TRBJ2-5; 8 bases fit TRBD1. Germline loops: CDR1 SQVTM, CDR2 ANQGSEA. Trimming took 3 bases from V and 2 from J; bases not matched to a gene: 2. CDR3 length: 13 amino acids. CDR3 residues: CSVERDRQETQYF. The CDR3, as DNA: TGCAGCGTTGAGAGGGACAGGCAAGAGACCCAGTACTTC. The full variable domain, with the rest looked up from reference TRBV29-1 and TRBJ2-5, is SAVISQKPSRDICQRGTSLTIQCQVDSQVTMMFWYRQQPGQSLTLIATANQGSEATYESGFVIDKFPISRPNLTFSTLTVSNMSPEDSSIYLCSVERDRQETQYFGPGTRLLVL.